The 9 T cell receptor beta chains reported below all come from one sample, sequenced in a study of tumor and adjacent non-tumor tissue in lung cancer. RNA was extracted from bulk tissue without any cell sorting. TCRbeta libraries were built with three rounds of nested PCR, modified from ARM-PCR. Each CDR3 protein is one row after TCRdb ran MiXCR on the multiplex PCR reads. The sample holds around 140,000 distinct CDR3 sequences; roughly 66% are singletons and the top ten take around a sixth. Sequencing input: lung tumor tissue. The source is a man aged 55 to 69 with small cell lung cancer.

This clonotype was recorded only once. A much larger clonotype is one base distant, so this may be a read error. The chain combines TRBV29-1 with TRBJ2-1; D is tentatively TRBD1 or TRBD2 (7 bases each). The CDR3 is 17 residues long. V was cut by 5 bases and J by 0 bases, with 20 bases left in between. Germline V gives CDR1 SQVTM, CDR2 ANQGSEA. The CDR3 DNA reads as TGCAGCGTTAGGTTCAGGGGGAGGGCAGCCTCCTACAATGAGCAGTTCTTC. Protein: CSVRFRGRAASYNEQFF.

This clonotype came up a few times. CDR3 residues: CASSLLQGAGDTQYF. The CDR3 DNA sequence: TGTGCCAGCAGCCTCTTACAGGGGGCCGGTGATACGCAGTATTTT. The rearrangement links TRBV5-6 to TRBJ2-3; 9 nucleotides line up with TRBD1. The junction had 9 bases not matched to a gene; V was cut back by 4 bases and J by 6 bases. This CDR3 comprises 15 residues. CDR1 and CDR2 from the germline V gene are SGHDT and YYEEEE.

This clonotype showed up many times. The chain links TRBV6-6 to TRBJ2-2; D is undetermined. CDR1 MNHNY and CDR2 SVGAGI come from the germline V gene (reference sequence). The germline V and J ends were trimmed by 5 bases and 5 bases, with 6 bases remaining between them. The CDR3 covers 12 residues. The CDR3 here is CASSLITGELFF. The CDR3, as DNA: TGTGCCAGCAGTCTTATAACCGGGGAGCTGTTTTTT.

This clonotype was recorded once. The chain carries TRBV20-1 and TRBJ2-5; TRBD2 agrees at 8 bases. V trimming: 3 bases; J trimming: 7 bases; junction bases outside the gene matches: 13. This CDR3 is 15 amino acids long. Germline-derived CDR1 and CDR2 are DFQATT and SNEGSKA (reference sequence). DNA of the CDR3: TGCAGTGCTAGGGAGTATAGCGGGGCGCTTACGACCCAGTACTTC. Its translation: CSAREYSGALTTQYF.

Notes on this clonotype: The germline gene is not matched at one end of the junction; a read error may be the cause. J is TRBJ2-4 and V is TRBV11-1; TRBD2 agrees at 8 bases. CDR1 and CDR2 (germline): SGHAT, FQDESV (reference sequence). The CDR3 is made up of 19 amino acids. In DNA, the CDR3 is TGTGCCAGCAGCCTACGGAGCGGGAGTAAGACTCTGGCCAGAAACATTCAGTACTTC. It yields the protein CASSLRSGSKTLARNIQYF.

A note on this clonotype: Because it lacks the conserved phenylalanine or tryptophan at the end, this CDR3 is likely a read error. Here the CDR3 reads CARSFGGVEYNEQFL. CDR3 DNA sequence: TGTGCCAGAAGCTTTGGGGGAGTGGAATACAATGAGCAGTTCTTG. The chain employs TRBV11-3 and TRBJ2-1, with D perhaps matching TRBD1 or TRBD2 (5 bases each). Germline V gene sequence: CDR1 SGHNT, CDR2 YENEEA. CDR3 length equals 15 residues.

The genes are TRBV5-1 and TRBJ1-2; D not resolved. Trimming removed 4 bases from V and 7 bases from J, with 14 bases in between. This CDR3 comprises 13 residues. Germline V gene sequence: CDR1 SGHRS, CDR2 YFSETQ. The CDR3 loop is CASSANDGSGYTF. The CDR3 nucleotides are TGCGCCAGCAGCGCCAACGATGGCAGTGGCTACACCTTC.

This chain links TRBV29-1 with TRBJ2-1, with 10 bases matching TRBD2. The CDR3 is 14 amino acids. Germline CDR1 reads SQVTM; CDR2 reads ANQGSEA. V lost 8 bases to trimming and J lost 11 bases; unmatched junction nucleotides: 15. The CDR3 DNA sequence: TGCAGCACCCAGAGCGGGAGGGCCAGGAATAAGCAGTTCTTC. It is translated as CSTQSGRARNKQFF.

Concerning this clonotype itself: The CDR3 does not end in the conserved phenylalanine or tryptophan, so this is likely a read error. The chain has TRBV11-2 and TRBJ2-7; D gene uncertain. The CDR3 has 11 residues. CDR1 and CDR2 from the germline V gene are SGHAT and FQNNGV. CDR3 amino acids: CACSSWGEQYI. The CDR3 DNA follows: TGTGCATGCAGCTCCTGGGGCGAGCAGTACATC.